This T cell receptor (beta chain) emerged from a study of blood T cells in healthy people across ages. This clonotype was observed a handful of times. Looked up from germline, CDR1 is MGHRA and CDR2 is YSYEKL. CDR3 length equals 17 residues. Trimming removed 3 bases from V and 0 bases from J, with 15 bases in between. With a J-beta primer mix and a sample-barcoded 5' primer, a second PCR ran about 7 to 12 cycles. TCRdb independently ran MiXCR on the 5' RACE reads; one entry per CDR3 protein. The table has around 1,000,000 distinct CDR3 sequences, under 30% seen once. The same sample was also used in a study of T cells of mothers and their children.

This chain uses TRBV4-1 with TRBJ1-3, with a tentative D call TRBD1 (6 bases). The material sequenced was blood. The TCR originated in a girl aged 2 to 10 in good health. Here the CDR3 DNA reads TGCGCCAGCAGCCAGGGGGGCAGCCGCTTCTCTGGAAACACCATATATTTT. Amino acids: CASSQGGSRFSGNTIYF.